These T cell receptor beta chains were read from a single sample in a study of chemoradiotherapy in HPV16-positive cancers. Sequencing was performed with immunoSEQ multiplex PCR; in TCRdb, only in-frame clones are kept and a portion is missing. The repertoire holds 5,500 to 8,000 clones, around 74% seen once, with approximately 17% in the top ten. This specimen was acquired from a patient who underwent chemoradiotherapy. The receptors were sampled from a human donor with HPV-associated anogenital cancer. Each CDR3 is given with its conserved first and last residue. A D gene is named only where the DNA matches it firmly. Size is stated for part of the rows, as once, few or many counts, or as a class when the clone is expanded.

TGTGCTAGCAGCCGCACCTCTAGCGGGGGGGCCGAGGGTGAGCAGTTCTTC	CASSRTSSGGAEGEQFF	.	TRBD2	TRBV7-7	TRBJ2-1
TGTGCCAGCAGTGAAGGCAGGGGTACGCAGTATTTT	CASSEGRGTQYF	.	.	TRBV6-1	TRBJ2-3
TGTGCCACAATACCAAGGGTAGGGGACAGGGTGAGAGATGAGCAGTTCTTC	CATIPRVGDRVRDEQFF	.	TRBD1	TRBV10-3	TRBJ2-1
TGTGCCAGCAGTTTGTTCCAACCGGGCCGAGCTGACACAGATACGCAGTATTTT	CASSLFQPGRADTDTQYF	.	.	TRBV27	TRBJ2-3
TGTGCCGGAGGACAGGGAGGACCCACTAATGAAAAACTGTTTTTT	CAGGQGGPTNEKLFF	.	TRBD1	TRBV28	TRBJ1-4
TGTGCCAGCAGCTCCAACGCAGGGACCCAGTACTTC	CASSSNAGTQYF	.	.	TRBV9	TRBJ2-5
TGTGCCAGCAGCTTAGCGCCTATGGGTAATCAGCCCCAGCATTTT	CASSLAPMGNQPQHF	.	.	TRBV7-2	TRBJ1-5
TGTGCCAGCAGCTTAGGATACAGGGGTCCCACCGGGGAGCTGTTTTTT	CASSLGYRGPTGELFF	.	TRBD1	TRBV7-2	TRBJ2-2
TGTGCCAGCAGTGCCTTGACACAGGGAGGAGAGACCCAGTACTTC	CASSALTQGGETQYF	.	.	TRBV2	TRBJ2-5
TGTGCCAGCAGTTCACCGGGACAGGGGAACTATGGCTACACCTTC	CASSSPGQGNYGYTF	.	TRBD1	TRBV7-9	TRBJ1-2
TGTGCCAGCTCGGAGGGTAACTATGGCTACACCTTC	CASSEGNYGYTF	.	.	TRBV9	TRBJ1-2
TGTGCCAGCAGCATCCAAGAGACCCAGTACTTC	CASSIQETQYF	once	.	TRBV28	TRBJ2-5
TGTGCCAGCAGTGAAGCGCCTCCGGGTCTCAGGTTGCCCCTCCACTTT	CASSEAPPGLRLPLHF	.	.	TRBV2	TRBJ1-6
TGTGCCAGCAGTCGCGCCCCCGAGACAGGGAACTATGGCTACACCTTC	CASSRAPETGNYGYTF	.	TRBD1	TRBV28	TRBJ1-2
TGTGCCAGCAGTGAGGCCGGGGGCAGCTACGAGCAGTACTTC	CASSEAGGSYEQYF	.	.	TRBV6-1	TRBJ2-7
TGTGCCAGCAGCCGCCTGCGGGGACTCAACAATGAGCAGTTCTTC	CASSRLRGLNNEQFF	.	.	TRBV7-8	TRBJ2-1
TGTGCCATCAGTGTTGGGACAGGGCCCCCAGATACGCAGTATTTT	CAISVGTGPPDTQYF	few	TRBD1	TRBV10-3	TRBJ2-3
TGTGCCAGCAGTTCTCAGCTGATAAATCAGCCCCAGCATTTT	CASSSQLINQPQHF	.	.	TRBV6-1	TRBJ1-5
TGTGCCAGCTCACCAGAGTCGACAGGCTATGGCTACACCTTC	CASSPESTGYGYTF	.	.	TRBV18	TRBJ1-2
TGTGCCAGCAGCTTACTCCCGACAGGGTTCTCCTACAATGAGCAGTTCTTC	CASSLLPTGFSYNEQFF	.	TRBD1	TRBV7-9	TRBJ2-1
TGTGCCAGCAGCTTCACCCCAGGGGGCGATCAGGGCTACACCTTC	CASSFTPGGDQGYTF	few	TRBD1	TRBV7-3	TRBJ1-2
TGTGCCAGCAGCAAACTCTCGAACACTGAAGCTTTCTTT	CASSKLSNTEAFF	few	.	TRBV7-8	TRBJ1-1
TGTGCCAGCAGTTCACCAAGACAGAGTGAAGCTTTCTTT	CASSSPRQSEAFF	.	.	TRBV6-5	TRBJ1-1
TGTGCCAGCAGTAGACTCGGGGCAACGGACGAGCAGTACTTC	CASSRLGATDEQYF	.	.	TRBV6-5	TRBJ2-7
TGCGCCAGCGCAAGTACACCCTGGCGTCAGCCCCAGCATTTT	CASASTPWRQPQHF	.	.	TRBV23-1	TRBJ1-5
TGTGCCAGCAGGTATTTCAGGACCCCCCATGAGCAGTTCTTC	CASRYFRTPHEQFF	.	.	TRBV28	TRBJ2-1
TGTGCCAGTAAGGCGGGGGGCCTGGTAGATACGCAGTATTTT	CASKAGGLVDTQYF	.	TRBD2	TRBV19	TRBJ2-3
TGTGCCTGGAGTGTACACGTCGGAGGAGGGGCGCTGGGAAACACCATATATTTT	CAWSVHVGGGALGNTIYF	.	.	TRBV30	TRBJ1-3
TGTGCCTGGAGTGTAGGGGGCGGGGGGGCTGACGAGCAGTACTTC	CAWSVGGGGADEQYF	.	TRBD2	TRBV30	TRBJ2-7
TGTGCCAGCAGCAATGGTCGAAAAGGTGGCTACACCTTC	CASSNGRKGGYTF	.	.	TRBV9	TRBJ1-2
TGTGCCAGCAGTTCGGATACATGGGATTCGAACACTGAAGCTTTCTTT	CASSSDTWDSNTEAFF	few	.	TRBV5-4	TRBJ1-1
TGTGCCAGCAGCCAAACATGGGATGAGCAGTTCTTC	CASSQTWDEQFF	.	.	TRBV7-6	TRBJ2-1
TGCGCCAGCAGCTTGGGGTGGACAGGGGGAGAGACCCAGTACTTC	CASSLGWTGGETQYF	.	TRBD1	TRBV5-1	TRBJ2-5
TGTGCCAGTAGAAAGACACTAACCGGGGAGCTGTTTTTT	CASRKTLTGELFF	.	.	TRBV19	TRBJ2-2
TGTGCCAGCAGCTCTGAGAGGGACAGGGGGCATGGGGAGCAGTACTTC	CASSSERDRGHGEQYF	.	.	TRBV21-1	TRBJ2-7
TGTGCCAGTTCACTAGGGGGGAATGAGCAGTTCTTC	CASSLGGNEQFF	.	.	TRBV2	TRBJ2-1
TGTGCCTGGAGCCCCCAGCGATACGAGCAGTACTTC	CAWSPQRYEQYF	.	.	TRBV30	TRBJ2-7
TGTGCCAGCACCGAACGGGCTTCTTCCTACGAGCAGTACTTC	CASTERASSYEQYF	.	.	TRBV2	TRBJ2-7
TGTGCCAGCAGCCCCCGTAACTATGGCTACACCTTC	CASSPRNYGYTF	.	.	TRBV28	TRBJ1-2
TGTGCCTGGAGTGTAGATAGAAAAGAGACCCAGTACTTC	CAWSVDRKETQYF	.	.	TRBV30	TRBJ2-5
TGTGCCAGCAGTCCCGGACAGGGAGACTATGGCTACACCTTC	CASSPGQGDYGYTF	.	TRBD1	TRBV6-5	TRBJ1-2
TGCGCCAGCTGGAGGGGGGGTCCCTACAATGAGCAGTTCTTC	CASWRGGPYNEQFF	once	.	TRBV5-1	TRBJ2-1
TGTGCCAGCTCACCGGATCCCTTATACGGGAATGAGCAGTTCTTC	CASSPDPLYGNEQFF	.	.	TRBV18	TRBJ2-1
TGCGCCAGCAGCCGCGATGGTGCCGGGACAGGGACCTGGCCGGATGAAAAACTGTTTTTT	CASSRDGAGTGTWPDEKLFF	.	TRBD1	TRBV4-1	TRBJ1-4
TGTGCCAGCAGCTTAGGACAGGGGAATGAAAAACTGTTTTTT	CASSLGQGNEKLFF	.	TRBD1	TRBV7-9	TRBJ1-4